The clone carrying this T cell receptor (beta chain) came up many times. The antigen remains undetermined. This specimen belongs to a study of response to subunit inactivated influenza vaccine. General observations from the study: Each seasonal influenza vaccination, the authors suggested, recruits few new T cells.

TCRdb ran MiXCR on the RT-PCR reads and lists one entry per CDR3 protein. Counted here are fewer than 700,000 distinct CDR3 sequences, roughly 13% occurring once; the ten biggest clones make up about 12%. The CDR3 runs to 12 residues. The ends were cut back, 3 bases at V and 5 bases at J, with 7 bases in the middle. CDR1 is SGHTA and CDR2 is FQGNSA in the germline V gene. The chain uses TRBV7-2 and TRBJ2-5; no reliable D call. This sample comprised PBMCs from blood, obtained roughly 47 days after vaccination. The receptor was isolated from a man aged 50 to 60 who received an inactivated influenza vaccine. The chain's CDR3 is CASSFARETQYF. The CDR3 nucleotides are TGTGCCAGCAGCTTTGCAAGGGAGACCCAGTACTTC.